The next 29 T cell receptor beta chains were all read from a single sample in a study of cytotoxic CD8 clonotypes in ibrutinib-treated CLL (dated by TCRdb to the early 2020s). The library was made by the immunoSEQ multiplex PCR assay. Held by TCRdb, this immuneACCESS table contains in-frame sequences only and omits some clones. Under half of the omission traces to an unresolved V gene where checked; the cause of the rest is unknown. For this sample there are about 160,000 clones; 84% appear just once. The ten largest clones take up about 4.5% of the sample. The sample's time point label, in plain terms: around 25 months on ibrutinib. The sequencing used PBMCs, collected after 24 months of ibrutinib treatment. The receptors come from a human donor with chronic lymphocytic leukemia.

The V and J genes are TRBV7-9 and TRBJ2-7; D is undetermined. The CDR3 sequence is 15 residues long. Looked up from germline, CDR1 is SEHNR and CDR2 is FQNEAQ (reference sequence). V was pared by 3 bases and J by 0 bases, with 12 bases between. CDR3 residues: CASSFGPSSSYEQYF. The DNA of the CDR3 is TGTGCCAGCAGCTTCGGACCGTCGAGCTCCTACGAGCAGTACTTC.

The V call is TRBV11-2, the J call TRBJ2-7; 10 bases are a match to TRBD2. This CDR3 spans 15 amino acids. V trimming: 2 bases; J trimming: 6 bases; junction bases outside the gene matches: 7. Per germline, CDR1 SGHAT and CDR2 FQNNGV. In nucleotides, the CDR3 is TGTGCCAGCAGCTTATTGATAGCGGGAGGCCTCGAGCAGTACTTC. Translated: CASSLLIAGGLEQYF.

V and J are TRBV6-5 and TRBJ2-1, with 14 bases aligning to TRBD2. Germline CDR1 MNHEY, CDR2 SVGAGI. The J segment lost 7 bases and the V segment lost 5 bases, leaving 1 base of the junction unmatched. The CDR3 consists of 14 residues. For the CDR3, the DNA is TGTGCCAGCAGTCGGACTAGCGGGAGGAATGAGCAGTTCTTC. Translating it yields CASSRTSGRNEQFF.

A few counts support this clone. This same CDR3 is encoded by further DNA sequences in the sample. The chain is built from TRBV5-6 and TRBJ1-2; no reliable D call. Germline loops: CDR1 SGHDT, CDR2 YYEEEE. V lost 0 bases and J lost 5, with 5 bases in between. This CDR3 spans 12 amino acids. CDR3 coding DNA: TGTGCCAGCAGCTTGGTCGGGTATGGCTACACCTTC. Protein product: CASSLVGYGYTF.

This chain joins TRBV30 and TRBJ1-5; the D gene is possibly TRBD1 (5 bases). The CDR3 totals 16 residues. CDR1 and CDR2 from the germline V gene are GTSNPN and SVGIG (reference sequence). Trimming stripped 0 bases from V and 1 base from J, with 13 bases between. The CDR3 is CAWSVGTTLSNQPQHF. CDR3 bases: TGTGCCTGGAGTGTTGGGACTACCTTAAGCAATCAGCCCCAGCATTTT.

The chain recombines TRBV5-8 with TRBJ2-1; D is possibly TRBD1 (6 bases). Trimming took off 2 bases at V and 8 bases at J, with 17 bases between the two ends. Per germline, CDR1 SGHTS and CDR2 YDEGEE. The CDR3 sequence is 15 residues long. CDR3 region: CASSLGSRGMDEQFF. In DNA, the CDR3 is TGTGCCAGCAGCTTAGGTAGCAGGGGCATGGATGAGCAGTTCTTC.

The table lists this clone with a count of one. The V gene is TRBV6-6, the J gene TRBJ2-7; D is unresolved. The CDR3 covers 11 residues. The V and J ends lost 2 bases and 5 bases respectively, with 4 bases between them. Germline V gene lookup returns CDR1 MNHNY and CDR2 SVGAGI (reference sequence). Here the CDR3 DNA reads TGTGCCAGCAGTTACGGGGACGAGCAGTACTTC. This encodes CASSYGDEQYF.

CDR3 sequence reads: CASSYDGGTYEQYF. DNA of the CDR3: TGTGCCAGCAGTTACGATGGGGGAACCTACGAGCAGTACTTC. V usage is TRBV6-5 and J usage is TRBJ2-7, with D possibly being TRBD1 or TRBD2 (5 bases each). Trimming shortened V by 2 bases and J by 2 bases, and 10 bases separated the two germline ends. The CDR3 spans 14 residues. The germline V gene encodes CDR1 MNHEY and CDR2 SVGAGI.

This clone was detected only once. DNA for the CDR3: TGTGCCTGGAGGGCGGACAGTTTGAACACTGAAGCTTTCTTT. The encoded protein is CAWRADSLNTEAFF. The chain carries TRBV30 and TRBJ1-1; weak D call: TRBD1 (6 bases). The CDR3 length is 14 residues. With 3 bases removed from V and 0 bases from J, the gap between germline ends came to 11 bases. Germline V CDR1 and CDR2: GTSNPN, SVGIG (reference sequence).

The chain has TRBV19 and TRBJ1-1, with 9 bases identical to TRBD1. There are 15 residues in the CDR3. Germline V lookup: CDR1 LNHDA, CDR2 SQIVND (reference sequence). After removal of 1 base from V and 6 bases from J, the junction contained 6 bases not matched to a gene. CDR3 in DNA: TGTGCCAGTAGTATAGGGGGGACAGGGTTCTCTGAAGCTTTCTTT. Amino acids: CASSIGGTGFSEAFF.

On this clone itself: At one end the junction does not follow the germline gene, possibly because of a read error. This chain joins TRBV7-7 and TRBJ2-1; D tentatively fits TRBD1 or TRBD2 (6 bases each). Germline V gene data show CDR1 as SSHAT and CDR2 as FNYEAQ (reference sequence). The CDR3 runs 13 residues. DNA for the CDR3: TGTGCTAGCAGCTTAGGTCGGGGGCGTGAGCAGTTCTTC. This gives the protein CASSLGRGREQFF.

V and J are TRBV6-5 and TRBJ1-5; 7 positions agree with TRBD1. CDR1 MNHEY and CDR2 SVGAGI come from the germline V gene. The CDR3 consists of 15 residues. V shed 6 bases, J shed 4 bases, and the junction held 9 bases outside the gene matches. CDR3 in DNA: TGTGCCAGCAGGCGATATCGACAGGGAAATCAGCCCCAGCATTTT. It is translated as CASRRYRQGNQPQHF.

The chain's CDR3 is CASSYAGAIGEQYF. The CDR3 DNA sequence: TGTGCCAGCAGCTACGCGGGGGCAATTGGCGAGCAGTACTTC. The chain combines TRBV6-5 with TRBJ2-7; a possible D gene is TRBD2 (7 bases). V was trimmed by 6 bases and J by 6 bases, leaving 18 bases between them. From germline, CDR1 is MNHEY and CDR2 SVGAGI. This CDR3 region has 14 residues.

The chain combines TRBV5-6 with TRBJ1-2; possibly TRBD1 for D (5 bases). Trimming shortened V by 1 base and J by 8 bases, and 15 bases separated the two germline ends. The CDR3 loop spans 14 amino acids. CDR1 and CDR2 from the germline V gene are SGHDT and YYEEEE. The CDR3, as DNA: TGTGCCAGCAGCTTGCTTTCTGGGACTGGCGGCTACACCTTC. Protein product: CASSLLSGTGGYTF. The full variable domain, completed using reference TRBV5-6 and TRBJ1-2, is DAGVTQSPTHLIKTRGQQVTLRCSPKSGHDTVSWYQQALGQGPQFIFQYYEEEERQRGNFPDRFSGHQFPNYSSELNVNALLLGDSALYLCASSLLSGTGGYTFGSGTRLTVV.

This chain connects TRBV7-3 to TRBJ1-3, with D tentatively TRBD1 (6 bases). CDR3 length: 14 residues. Trimming took 4 bases from V and 4 from J, leaving 11 bases between them. CDR1 and CDR2 (germline): SGHTA, FQGTGA. The CDR3 region has the DNA TGTGCCAGCAGCTCCTCAGGGGTGGGAAACACCATATATTTT. The encoded protein is CASSSSGVGNTIYF.

V gene TRBV5-4 combines with J gene TRBJ2-7, with 10 bases matching TRBD1. V was clipped by 0 bases and J by 5 bases; unmatched bases: 5. This CDR3 is built from 15 residues. Per germline, CDR1 SGHNT and CDR2 YYREEE (reference sequence). The CDR3 nucleotides are TGTGCCAGCAGCTTGGCAGGGACAGGGGCCAACGAGCAGTACTTC. Amino acid sequence: CASSLAGTGANEQYF.

The CDR3 DNA is TGTGCCAGCAGCCCCACCGGCTGGGATCAGCCCCAGCATTTT. Protein sequence: CASSPTGWDQPQHF. The rearrangement links TRBV7-9 to TRBJ1-5; unclear D gene. Germline CDR1 reads SEHNR; CDR2 reads FQNEAQ (reference sequence). The CDR3 extends over 14 amino acids. Between the trimmed V and J ends, which lost 5 bases and 5 bases, there was a span of 13 bases. Supplemented by reference TRBV7-9 and TRBJ1-5, the full variable domain reads DTGVSQNPRHKITKRGQNVTFRCDPISEHNRLYWYRQTLGQGPEFLTYFQNEAQLEKSRLLSDRFSAERPKGSFSTLEIQRTEQGDSAMYLCASSPTGWDQPQHFGDGTRLSIL.

This clone was recorded once. The J gene is TRBJ2-3, the V gene TRBV7-6; D might be TRBD1 or TRBD2, each matching 6 bases. Trimming took off 1 base at V and 5 bases at J, with 16 bases between the two ends. The CDR3 length is 16 residues. Germline values: CDR1 SGHVS, CDR2 FNYEAQ. The CDR3 sequence is CASSLGSTGAGDTQYF. CDR3 DNA: TGTGCCAGCAGCTTAGGCTCTACGGGGGCGGGAGATACGCAGTATTTT.

The chain carries TRBV5-1 and TRBJ2-3; tentatively, D is TRBD1 (6 bases). The V gene lost 0 bases and the J gene lost 3 bases, with 14 bases spanning the gap. Germline V lookup: CDR1 SGHRS, CDR2 YFSETQ. The CDR3 is made up of 16 amino acids. The CDR3 sequence: CASSLGGGVRTDTQYF. The CDR3 nucleotides are TGCGCCAGCAGCTTGGGAGGGGGAGTTCGGACAGATACGCAGTATTTT.

This clone showed up just once. The gene calls are TRBV6-6 and TRBJ2-7, with 9 bases identical to TRBD1. Germline CDR1 reads MNHNY; CDR2 reads SVGAGI (reference sequence). The CDR3 spans 15 residues. The junction had 4 bases not matched to a gene; V was cut back by 2 bases and J by 2 bases. The CDR3 sequence: CASSYTGQGPYEQYF. CDR3 DNA: TGTGCCAGCAGTTACACAGGACAGGGGCCCTACGAGCAGTACTTC.

J is TRBJ2-3 and V is TRBV23-1; TRBD1 is a possible D gene (5 bases). TRBV23-1 is an ORF, with its function uncertain. This CDR3 contains 16 residues. V was shortened by 1 base and J by 1 base, with 12 bases between the two germline ends. CDR3 loop: CASSQWLGRGTDTQYF. CDR3 nucleotides: TGCGCCAGCAGTCAATGGTTGGGGCGCGGCACAGATACGCAGTATTTT.

The CDR3 loop is CASSQENRGRTYEQYF. Here the CDR3 DNA reads TGTGCCAGCAGCCAAGAGAACAGGGGGAGGACCTACGAGCAGTACTTC. The chain couples TRBV4-2 to TRBJ2-7; 8 nucleotides line up with TRBD1. This CDR3 spans 16 amino acids. The V and J ends lost 0 bases and 2 bases, in that order; junction bases with no gene match: 6. The germline gives CDR1 LGHNA, CDR2 YNFKEQ.

CDR3 region: CASSPIRDRGPGELFF. In nucleotides, the CDR3 is TGTGCCAGCAGCCCCATAAGGGACAGGGGGCCCGGGGAGCTGTTTTTT. J is TRBJ2-2 and V is TRBV7-2; 12 bases line up with TRBD1. Germline V gives CDR1 SGHTA, CDR2 FQGNSA. Trimming at V came to 5 bases and at J to 6 bases, leaving 7 bases not matched to a gene. This CDR3 is built from 16 residues.

This rearrangement joins TRBV25-1 to TRBJ1-1; a weak D match, TRBD1 (6 bases). CDR3 length: 14 residues. Germline V gene sequence: CDR1 MGHDK, CDR2 SYGVNS. The V and J ends lost 10 bases and 0 bases respectively, with 15 bases between them. The CDR3 region has the DNA TGTGCCACCGATAAAGGGGGACTGAACACTGAAGCTTTCTTT. Translation gives CATDKGGLNTEAFF. Variable domain in full (rest from reference TRBV25-1 and TRBJ1-1): EADIYQTPRYLVIGTGKKITLECSQTMGHDKMYWYQQDPGMELHLIHYSYGVNSTEKGDLSSESTVSRIRTEHFPLTLESARPSHTSQYLCATDKGGLNTEAFFGQGTRLTVV.

The chain joins TRBV5-1 to TRBJ2-7; 8 nucleotides line up with TRBD1. The CDR3 has 15 amino acids. Germline trimming cut 3 bases from V and 0 bases from J; bases unmatched to any gene: 5. CDR1 and CDR2 (germline): SGHRS, YFSETQ. The CDR3 is CASSSGTGDSYEQYF. The CDR3 bases are TGCGCCAGCAGCTCGGGGACAGGCGACTCCTACGAGCAGTACTTC. Based on the CDR3 plus reference TRBV5-1 and TRBJ2-7, the full variable domain is KAGVTQTPRYLIKTRGQQVTLSCSPISGHRSVSWYQQTPGQGLQFLFEYFSETQRNKGNFPGRFSGRQFSNSRSEMNVSTLELGDSALYLCASSSGTGDSYEQYFGPGTRLTVT.

CDR3 amino acids: CASSLSHTDEQFF. In DNA, the CDR3 is TGTGCCAGCAGCTTATCTCATACGGATGAGCAGTTCTTC. The chain couples TRBV7-9 to TRBJ2-1; no clear D gene. Germline V gives CDR1 SEHNR, CDR2 FQNEAQ (reference sequence). The CDR3 contains 13 residues. Trimming pared 2 bases from V and 8 bases from J, leaving 10 bases between.

The chain couples TRBV20-1 to TRBJ2-4, with D perhaps TRBD2 (5 bases). Germline values: CDR1 DFQATT, CDR2 SNEGSKA (reference sequence). V was clipped by 3 bases and J by 11 bases, with 11 bases between them. The CDR3 extends over 11 amino acids. The CDR3 nucleotides are TGCAGTGCTAGGCTTCGAGGGCTTCAGTACTTC. Encoded protein: CSARLRGLQYF.

The chain links TRBV28 to TRBJ1-1, with 7 positions matching TRBD1. The trim removed 7 bases at V and 6 bases at J, leaving 14 bases unmatched. The CDR3 is 15 residues long. CDR1 is MDHEN, CDR2 SYDVKM, per germline. In DNA form, the CDR3 reads TGTGCCAGCACCCCCTACAGGACAGGAGGCGCTGAAGCTTTCTTT. Translation gives CASTPYRTGGAEAFF.

The chain uses TRBV12-1 and TRBJ2-7; TRBD1 reflects the table's D call only, with no check against the DNA. TRBV12-1 has pseudogene status. The CDR3 contains 14 residues. CDR3 DNA: TGTGCCAGCAGCTTACCAGGGTTTACCTACGAGCAGTACTTC. Amino acids: CASSLPGFTYEQYF.